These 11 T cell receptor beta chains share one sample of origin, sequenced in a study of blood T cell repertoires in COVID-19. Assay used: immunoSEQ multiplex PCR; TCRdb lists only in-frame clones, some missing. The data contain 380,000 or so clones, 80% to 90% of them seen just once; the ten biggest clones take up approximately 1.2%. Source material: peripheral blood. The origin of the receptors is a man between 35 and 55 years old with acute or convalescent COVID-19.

CDR3 residues: CASPKAGYTF. CDR3 bases: TGTGCCAGCCCTAAAGCTGGCTACACCTTC. This chain connects TRBV21-1 to TRBJ1-2. TRBV21-1 is reported as a pseudogene. The CDR3 is 10 residues long.

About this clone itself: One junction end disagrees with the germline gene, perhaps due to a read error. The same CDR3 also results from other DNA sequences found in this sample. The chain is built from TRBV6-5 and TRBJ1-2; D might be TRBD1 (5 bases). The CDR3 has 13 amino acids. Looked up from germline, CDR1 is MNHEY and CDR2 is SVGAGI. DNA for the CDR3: TGCGCCAGCAGTTACCTCAGGGACTATGGCTACACCTTC. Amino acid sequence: CASSYLRDYGYTF.

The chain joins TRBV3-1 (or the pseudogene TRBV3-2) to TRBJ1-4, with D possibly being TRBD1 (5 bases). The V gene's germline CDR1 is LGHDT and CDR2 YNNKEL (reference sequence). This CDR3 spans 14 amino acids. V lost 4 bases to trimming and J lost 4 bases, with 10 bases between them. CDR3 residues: CASSPRGYNEKLFF. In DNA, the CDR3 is TGTGCCAGCAGCCCTCGGGGGTATAATGAAAAACTGTTTTTT.

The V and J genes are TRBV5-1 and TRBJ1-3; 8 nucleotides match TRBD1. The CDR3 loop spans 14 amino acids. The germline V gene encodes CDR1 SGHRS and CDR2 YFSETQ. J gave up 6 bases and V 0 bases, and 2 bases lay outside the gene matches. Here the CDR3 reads CASSLGTGTNTIYF. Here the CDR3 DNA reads TGCGCCAGCAGCTTGGGGACAGGGACAAACACCATATATTTT. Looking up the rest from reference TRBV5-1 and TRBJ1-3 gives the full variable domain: KAGVTQTPRYLIKTRGQQVTLSCSPISGHRSVSWYQQTPGQGLQFLFEYFSETQRNKGNFPGRFSGRQFSNSRSEMNVSTLELGDSALYLCASSLGTGTNTIYFGEGSWLTVV.

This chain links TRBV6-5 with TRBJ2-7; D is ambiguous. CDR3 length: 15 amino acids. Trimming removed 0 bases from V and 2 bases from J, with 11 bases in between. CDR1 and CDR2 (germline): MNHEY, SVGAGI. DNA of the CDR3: TGTGCCAGCAGTTACTCTTTCGCACAGACCTACGAGCAGTACTTC. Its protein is CASSYSFAQTYEQYF.

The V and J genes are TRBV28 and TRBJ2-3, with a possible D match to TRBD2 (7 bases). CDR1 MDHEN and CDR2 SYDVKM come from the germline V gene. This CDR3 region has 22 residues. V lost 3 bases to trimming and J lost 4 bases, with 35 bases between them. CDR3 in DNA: TGTGCCAGCAGTTTGGCTCTGATGGGTTTGGGGGGGGCTTTTACTTCGGCAGATACGCAGTATTTT. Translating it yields CASSLALMGLGGAFTSADTQYF.

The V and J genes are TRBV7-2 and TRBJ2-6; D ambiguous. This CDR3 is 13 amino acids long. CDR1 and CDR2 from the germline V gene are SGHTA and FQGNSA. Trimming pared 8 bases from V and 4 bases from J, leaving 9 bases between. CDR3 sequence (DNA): TGTGCCAGCGCGAAAGCCGGGGCCAACGTCCTGACTTTC. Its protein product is CASAKAGANVLTF.

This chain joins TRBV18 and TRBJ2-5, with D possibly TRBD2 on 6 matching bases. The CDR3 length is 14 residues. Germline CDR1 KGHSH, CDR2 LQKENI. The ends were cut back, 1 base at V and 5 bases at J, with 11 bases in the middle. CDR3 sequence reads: CASSPRGARETQYF. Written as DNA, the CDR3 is TGTGCCAGCTCACCACGCGGGGCCCGGGAGACCCAGTACTTC.

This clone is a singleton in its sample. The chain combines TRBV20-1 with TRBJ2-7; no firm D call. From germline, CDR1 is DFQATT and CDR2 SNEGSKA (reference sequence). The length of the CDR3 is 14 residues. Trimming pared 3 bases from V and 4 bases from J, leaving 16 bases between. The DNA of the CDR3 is TGCAGTGCTAGTGGCCTGAACATCCAATACGAGCAGTACTTC. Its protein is CSASGLNIQYEQYF.

The DNA for the CDR3 is TGTGCCAGCAGCTTAACAGCTGGAGCGGGAGGCCGAACGCAGTATTTT. Protein: CASSLTAGAGGRTQYF. The V gene is TRBV7-3, the J gene TRBJ2-3, with 9 bases that match TRBD2. There are 16 residues in the CDR3. J was trimmed by 9 bases and V by 0 bases; bases with no gene match: 10. CDR1 is SGHTA and CDR2 is FQGTGA in the germline V gene.

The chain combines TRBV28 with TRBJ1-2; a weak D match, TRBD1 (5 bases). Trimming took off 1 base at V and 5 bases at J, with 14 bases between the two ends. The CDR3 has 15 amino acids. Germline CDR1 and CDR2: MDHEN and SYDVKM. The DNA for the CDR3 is TGTGCCAGCAGTTTATTTCCAGGGCCGCAGTATGGCTACACCTTC. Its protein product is CASSLFPGPQYGYTF.